This record looks at one T cell receptor beta chain sequence and its context. What it recognizes is unknown. The sample comes from a study of T cell repertoires in cytomegalovirus infection. Study summary: CMV epitopes used comprised recently identified HLA-C-restricted ones and well-studied HLA-B-restricted ones. Signatures in public TCR beta sequences pointed to both CMV infection and matching HLA type. Findings and limits, study-wide: Summed frequency of public TCR beta families distinguished CMV carriers with the relevant HLA. Ex vivo responses were dominated by HLA-C-restricted CMV-specific TCR beta clonotypes.

The CDR3 contains 15 residues. V was clipped by 5 bases and J by 1 base; unmatched bases: 5. Each CDR3 protein is one row after TCRdb ran MiXCR on the reads. Of around 100,000 distinct CDR3 sequences listed, under 50% are singletons. This chain connects TRBV7-1 to TRBJ1-1; the match to TRBD1 covers 9 bases. TRBV7-1 is an ORF; its function is uncertain. The receptor was isolated from a human donor in good health (CMV status not recorded). Some clones in this sample may be carry-over from other donors' samples. Material: CD8+ T cells from cultured PBMCs, obtained from culture after CMV antigen stimulation. The CDR3 DNA reads TGTGCCAGCAGCGATTGGACAGGGGCGAACACTGAAGCTTTCTTT. It translates to CASSDWTGANTEAFF.